A selection of T cell receptor beta chains follows, all from one sample in a study of spatial heterogeneity in lung cancer. Each CDR3 protein gets one entry after TCRdb re-called the 5' RACE reads with MiXCR. The repertoire includes tens of thousands of distinct CDR3 sequences, about 12% of them detected once, and around 4.3% sits in the top ten. Sequenced here: PBMCs, sampled at surgery. The source is a male donor with early-stage non-small cell lung cancer. The CDR3 runs from the conserved cysteine through the conserved F or W. D genes are given only for firm matches. Clone size, where shown, is once, few, many, or a class for clones that have expanded.

clone size	V gene	D gene	J gene	CDR3 protein	CDR3 DNA
many	TRBV5-1	-	TRBJ2-3	CASKVSTYDTDTQYF	TGCGCCAGCAAAGTAAGCACTTATGACACAGATACGCAGTATTTT
few	TRBV5-1	TRBD2	TRBJ2-3	CASSPLAGVPDTQYF	TGCGCCAGCAGCCCACTAGCGGGAGTACCAGATACGCAGTATTTT
many	TRBV20-1	-	TRBJ1-5	CSAMGGGNQPQHF	TGCAGTGCCATGGGAGGGGGCAATCAGCCCCAGCATTTT
few	TRBV29-1	-	TRBJ1-4	CSARSSENEKLFF	TGCAGCGCCCGGAGCTCGGAGAATGAAAAACTGTTTTTT
few	TRBV20-1	-	TRBJ1-2	CSASPKAGATNYGYTF	TGCAGTGCTAGCCCCAAGGCAGGCGCAACTAACTATGGCTACACCTTC
-	TRBV10-3	TRBD2	TRBJ2-1	CAISRGENEQFF	TGTGCCATCAGTCGGGGGGAAAATGAGCAGTTCTTC
few	TRBV20-1	-	TRBJ1-1	CSAYLQGFETEAFF	TGCAGTGCTTATTTACAGGGCTTTGAGACTGAAGCTTTCTTT
-	TRBV3-1	-	TRBJ2-3	CASSLELSATQYF	TGTGCCAGCAGCCTCGAACTATCCGCTACGCAGTATTTT
few	TRBV9	TRBD1	TRBJ1-2	CASSPGQGANYGYTF	TGTGCCAGCAGCCCGGGACAGGGAGCTAACTATGGCTACACCTTC
few	TRBV6-2/TRBV6-3	-	TRBJ2-4	CASSLGVVKNIQYF	TGTGCCAGCAGTCTAGGGGTGGTCAAAAACATTCAGTACTTC
few	TRBV6-1	TRBD1	TRBJ1-5	CASSGDRGQPQHF	TGTGCCAGCAGTGGGGACAGGGGCCAGCCCCAGCATTTT
few	TRBV18	TRBD1	TRBJ1-6	CASSPGTGVNSYNSPLHF	TGTGCCAGCTCACCCGGGACAGGGGTCAACTCCTATAATTCACCCCTCCACTTT
few	TRBV6-1	-	TRBJ1-1	CASITGAEAFF	TGTGCCAGCATTACGGGTGCTGAAGCTTTCTTT
-	TRBV15	TRBD1	TRBJ2-1	CATRQGDEQFF	TGTGCCACCAGACAGGGGGATGAGCAGTTCTTC
few	TRBV29-1	TRBD2	TRBJ2-1	CSVENSGGPNEQFF	TGCAGCGTTGAAAATAGCGGGGGACCCAATGAGCAGTTCTTC
few	TRBV5-1	-	TRBJ2-2	CASSLVWTDASGELFF	TGCGCCAGCAGCTTGGTTTGGACGGATGCGTCCGGGGAGCTGTTTTTT
many	TRBV3-1	-	TRBJ1-2	CASSQDPGAYGYTF	TGTGCCAGCAGCCAAGACCCGGGGGCCTATGGCTACACCTTC
-	TRBV6-5	TRBD2	TRBJ2-7	CASSQGGTIEYF	TGTGCCAGCAGCCAGGGAGGGACGATTGAGTACTTC
many	TRBV7-9	-	TRBJ2-1	CASSPLGEQFF	TGTGCCAGCAGCCCCCTCGGTGAGCAGTTCTTC
few	TRBV5-1	-	TRBJ2-1	CASSLELAEDNEQFF	TGCGCCAGCAGCTTGGAACTAGCAGAGGACAATGAGCAGTTCTTC
-	TRBV5-6	-	TRBJ2-2	CASSPPREGELFF	TGTGCCAGCAGCCCGCCCCGGGAGGGGGAGCTGTTTTTT
few	TRBV29-1	-	TRBJ2-1	CSVDPREVGKDEQFF	TGCAGCGTTGACCCAAGAGAGGTAGGAAAGGATGAGCAGTTCTTC
few	TRBV20-1	-	TRBJ1-5	CSARQDRNQPQHF	TGCAGTGCTAGACAGGACAGAAATCAGCCCCAGCATTTT
many	TRBV6-1	-	TRBJ1-1	CASSEGTPNTEAFF	TGTGCCAGCAGTGAAGGGACACCAAACACTGAAGCTTTCTTT
-	TRBV24-1	-	TRBJ1-2	CATSEAQGNGYTF	TGTGCCACCAGTGAGGCACAGGGTAACGGCTACACCTTC
-	TRBV5-6	TRBD1	TRBJ2-3	CASSYTTGGLTDTQYF	TGTGCCAGCAGCTACACGACAGGGGGCCTCACAGATACGCAGTATTTT
few	TRBV12-3/TRBV12-4	-	TRBJ1-2	CASSLGPAVLYGYTF	TGTGCCAGCAGTTTGGGGCCGGCAGTGCTGTATGGCTACACCTTC
medium-sized	TRBV19	-	TRBJ2-5	CASSKGRQETQYF	TGTGCCAGTAGTAAGGGTCGGCAAGAGACCCAGTACTTC
many	TRBV20-1	TRBD2	TRBJ2-5	CSAKTSGRKQETQYF	TGCAGTGCTAAAACTAGCGGGAGAAAACAAGAGACCCAGTACTTC
-	TRBV7-9	-	TRBJ2-7	CASETDAYEQYF	TGTGCCAGCGAGACTGATGCCTACGAGCAGTACTTC
many	TRBV29-1	TRBD2	TRBJ2-1	CSAHAGRGSYNEQFF	TGCAGCGCACATGCAGGGAGGGGTTCCTACAATGAGCAGTTCTTC
few	TRBV19	-	TRBJ2-5	CASSIDPEMTQYF	TGTGCCAGTAGTATAGATCCCGAGATGACCCAGTACTTC
-	TRBV29-1	TRBD2	TRBJ2-1	CSVEGTSGSYNEQFF	TGCAGCGTTGAGGGGACTAGCGGTTCCTACAATGAGCAGTTCTTC
few	TRBV25-1	-	TRBJ2-3	CASSEQRSTDTQYF	TGTGCCAGCAGTGAACAGCGGAGCACAGATACGCAGTATTTT
few	TRBV19	TRBD2	TRBJ2-1	CASSRLAGNYNEQFF	TGTGCCAGTAGTAGACTAGCGGGTAATTACAATGAGCAGTTCTTC
-	TRBV6-5	-	TRBJ2-1	CASRAAGLTYNEQFF	TGTGCCAGCAGGGCAGCGGGCCTTACCTACAATGAGCAGTTCTTC
-	TRBV10-3	-	TRBJ2-6	CAISEWNIRGANVLTF	TGTGCCATCAGTGAGTGGAACATCCGGGGGGCCAACGTCCTGACTTTC